This T cell receptor (beta chain) was sequenced during a study of T cell repertoires in cytomegalovirus infection. On the study more broadly: Public TCR beta signatures provided an indication of both CMV infection and a matching HLA type. General study points: Clonotypes of TCR beta that were HLA-C-restricted and CMV-specific dominated the ex vivo response.

MiXCR, applied by TCRdb to the reads, yields one record per CDR3 protein. The sample lists fewer than 550,000 distinct CDR3 sequences, 30% to 40% seen once, with roughly an eighth in the top ten. Looked up from germline, CDR1 is SEHNR and CDR2 is FQNEAQ (reference sequence). Trimming shortened V by 2 bases and J by 7 bases, and 17 bases separated the two germline ends. The CDR3 extends over 15 amino acids. This clonotype was counted a few times. The antigen is not known. The receptor's source is a human donor in good health (CMV status not recorded). Some clones in this sample may be carry-over from other donors' samples. The sample consisted of PBMCs. The rearrangement links TRBV7-9 to TRBJ1-1; D may be TRBD1 (5 bases). In DNA form, the CDR3 reads TGTGCCAGCAGCTTACTCGCTGGGCAGGGCGGTGAAGCTTTCTTT. The encoded protein is CASSLLAGQGGEAFF.